Listed below are T cell receptor beta chains from one sample, sequenced in a study of vaccination and CD4 T cells after COVID-19. Their antigens remain unidentified. TCRdb reprocessed the PCR reads via MiXCR and lists one record per CDR3 protein. In the table there are about 17,000 distinct CDR3 sequences, around 32% of which are singletons. Sequenced sample: cultured CD4+ T cells from blood. Source of these receptors: a human donor with COVID-19. CDR3s include the opening cysteine and the closing phenylalanine or tryptophan. A D gene is named only where the DNA matches it firmly. Only part of the rows carry a size: once, few, many, or a class if the clone is expanded.

clone_size j_call v_call d_call cdr3_aa cdr3_nt
few TRBJ1-6 TRBV12-3/TRBV12-4 NA CASSFGGYRSPLHF TGTGCCAGCAGTTTCGGCGGATACCGTTCACCCCTCCACTTT
NA TRBJ2-7 TRBV12-3/TRBV12-4 NA CASSSRGAGYEQYF TGTGCCAGCAGTTCCAGGGGGGCCGGCTACGAGCAGTACTTC
few TRBJ1-5 TRBV19 NA CASSIGGRQQPQHF TGTGCCAGTAGTATAGGGGGGAGGCAACAGCCCCAGCATTTT
few TRBJ2-7 TRBV7-2 NA CASSLASLVLGEQYF TGTGCCAGCAGCTTAGCGAGCCTAGTCTTGGGCGAGCAGTACTTC
NA TRBJ2-3 TRBV28 TRBD1 CATGGWGDTQYF TGTGCCACAGGGGGCTGGGGAGATACGCAGTATTTT
NA TRBJ2-2 TRBV19 NA CANTYSGNTGELFF TGTGCCAATACCTATTCGGGGAACACCGGGGAGCTGTTTTTT
NA TRBJ2-5 TRBV20-1 TRBD2 CSASPSGGAFETQYF TGCAGTGCTTCCCCCTCGGGGGGGGCCTTCGAGACCCAGTACTTC
few TRBJ1-5 TRBV6-1 TRBD1 CASRTGGNQPQHF TGTGCCAGCAGGACAGGGGGCAATCAGCCCCAGCATTTT
NA TRBJ2-3 TRBV21-1 NA CASSKEGGGVGTDTQYF TGTGCCAGCAGCAAAGAAGGCGGGGGGGTGGGCACAGATACGCAGTATTTT
NA TRBJ2-3 TRBV4-3 TRBD1 CASSQVTGQSTDTQYF TGCGCCAGCAGCCAAGTTACGGGACAGTCCACAGATACGCAGTATTTT
NA TRBJ1-1 TRBV6-2/TRBV6-3 NA CASSYSSNPEAFF TGTGCCAGCAGTTACTCGAGTAACCCTGAAGCTTTCTTT
NA TRBJ2-1 TRBV7-2 NA CASSTPGGEQFF TGTGCCAGCAGCACCCCTGGGGGAGAGCAGTTCTTC
large TRBJ2-7 TRBV7-9 TRBD1 CASSPTDREFEQYF TGTGCCAGCAGCCCGACGGACAGGGAGTTCGAGCAGTACTTC
few TRBJ2-1 TRBV7-3 TRBD2 CASSLGGGTTYNEQFF TGTGCCAGCAGCTTAGGCGGGGGGACGACCTACAATGAGCAGTTCTTC
few TRBJ1-6 TRBV6-4 NA CASSEQANSPLHF TGTGCCAGCAGTGAGCAAGCGAATTCACCCCTCCACTTT
NA TRBJ2-5 TRBV7-2 NA CASSRNMGQETQYF TGTGCCAGCAGCCGCAATATGGGTCAGGAGACCCAGTACTTC
NA TRBJ2-3 TRBV6-1 NA CASSPPPGGPNTQYF TGTGCCAGCAGTCCCCCCCCTGGGGGGCCAAATACGCAGTATTTT
NA TRBJ2-7 TRBV2 NA CASSGQASYEQYF TGTGCCAGCAGTGGCCAGGCCTCCTACGAGCAGTACTTC
NA TRBJ2-7 TRBV7-2 TRBD2 CASSPRGGGSYEQYF TGCGCCAGCAGCCCTCGGGGCGGGGGCTCCTACGAGCAGTACTTC
NA TRBJ2-7 TRBV27 TRBD1 CASSLIGTAYEQYF TGTGCCAGCAGTTTAATAGGGACAGCCTACGAGCAGTACTTC
NA TRBJ1-1 TRBV7-8 NA CASSYTGNTEAFF TGTGCCAGCAGCTATACAGGGAACACTGAAGCTTTCTTT
few TRBJ1-6 TRBV6-1 NA CASRETSYNSPLHF TGTGCCAGCAGGGAGACTTCCTATAATTCACCCCTCCACTTT
few TRBJ2-7 TRBV6-1 TRBD1 CASSDGTGPSYEQYF TGTGCCAGCAGTGATGGGACAGGACCCTCGTACGAGCAGTACTTC
NA TRBJ1-6 TRBV27 NA CASSLSPSLGVSYNSPLHF TGTGCCAGCAGTTTATCACCGAGCCTGGGGGTTTCCTATAATTCACCCCTCCACTTT
NA TRBJ2-2 TRBV6-2/TRBV6-3 TRBD2 CAAGGFGELFF TGTGCCGCGGGGGGATTCGGGGAGCTGTTTTTT
few TRBJ1-1 TRBV20-1 NA CSASFEAEAFF TGCAGTGCTAGCTTCGAAGCTGAAGCTTTCTTT
NA TRBJ1-2 TRBV29-1 TRBD1 CSVGTGANYGYTF TGCAGCGTTGGGACAGGGGCAAACTATGGCTACACCTTC
few TRBJ2-7 TRBV6-4 NA CASRPGHYPYEQYF TGTGCCAGCAGGCCGGGACACTATCCCTACGAGCAGTACTTC
few TRBJ2-1 TRBV27 NA CASRYRVDLSNEQFF TGTGCCAGCAGGTACAGGGTAGACCTCTCCAATGAGCAGTTCTTC
few TRBJ2-1 TRBV24-1 NA CATSDPLRAADDNEQFF TGTGCCACCAGTGACCCACTTCGGGCGGCGGATGATAATGAGCAGTTCTTC
NA TRBJ2-7 TRBV20-1 TRBD1 CSAGRDRSEQYF TGCAGTGCCGGGCGGGACAGGAGCGAGCAGTACTTC
NA TRBJ1-2 TRBV25-1 NA CASSEGQIVYGYTF TGTGCCAGCAGTGAAGGCCAGATCGTATATGGCTACACCTTC
NA TRBJ2-3 TRBV14 TRBD2 CASSMLAGNTDTQYF TGTGCCAGCAGCATGCTAGCGGGGAACACAGATACGCAGTATTTT
few TRBJ2-1 TRBV6-1 NA CASSERSNGARNEQFF TGTGCCAGCAGTGAAAGGAGTAATGGGGCGAGGAATGAGCAGTTCTTC
few TRBJ2-1 TRBV25-1 TRBD2 CASSARGSGAGEQFF TGTGCCAGCAGTGCCAGGGGTAGCGGGGCGGGTGAGCAGTTCTTC
NA TRBJ1-2 TRBV6-1 TRBD1 CASSPGQRDGYTF TGTGCCAGCAGCCCGGGACAGAGGGATGGCTACACCTTC
NA TRBJ1-3 TRBV7-9 NA CASSPSGNTIYF TGTGCCAGCAGCCCTTCAGGGAACACCATATATTTT
NA TRBJ1-2 TRBV5-8 TRBD1 CASSHGTANYGYTF TGTGCCAGCAGCCACGGGACAGCTAACTATGGCTACACCTTC
NA TRBJ2-6 TRBV4-1 NA CASSQDWGAGANVLTF TGCGCCAGCAGCCAAGATTGGGGGGCTGGGGCCAACGTCCTGACTTTC
NA TRBJ2-7 TRBV6-1 NA CASSRGLLAYEQYF TGTGCCAGCAGCAGGGGTCTCCTTGCCTACGAGCAGTACTTC
few TRBJ2-2 TRBV28 NA CASSGTGTSNTGELFF TGTGCCAGCAGTGGCACCGGGACATCGAACACCGGGGAGCTGTTTTTT
NA TRBJ1-1 TRBV7-2 NA CASSLAGYGTEAFF TGTGCCAGCAGCTTAGCAGGATACGGCACTGAAGCTTTCTTT
NA TRBJ2-1 TRBV7-9 TRBD1 CASSWTGGDYNEQFF TGTGCCAGCAGCTGGACAGGGGGGGACTACAATGAGCAGTTCTTC
few TRBJ2-5 TRBV29-1 TRBD1 CSVDRGWETQYF TGCAGCGTTGACAGGGGGTGGGAGACCCAGTACTTC
NA TRBJ1-3 TRBV6-5 NA CASSYYGAQPGNTIYF TGTGCCAGCAGTTACTATGGGGCGCAACCTGGAAACACCATATATTTT
NA TRBJ2-7 TRBV20-1 NA CSARDDRHDPYEQYF TGCAGTGCTAGGGATGACAGGCATGACCCCTACGAGCAGTACTTC
NA TRBJ2-3 TRBV20-1 TRBD2 CSAPWEGLAGLRDTQYF TGCAGTGCGCCCTGGGAGGGGCTAGCGGGGCTTAGAGATACGCAGTATTTT